This is a list of T cell receptor beta chains from one sample in a study of T-cell reconstitution after alpha-beta-depleted transplantation in children. TCRdb recomputed calls from the PCR reads with MiXCR, one row per CDR3 protein. In the table there are about 400,000 distinct CDR3 sequences, roughly 15% of which are singletons. This specimen was PBMCs, taken from the stem cell graft. The receptors were gathered from a human donor who donated a stem cell graft to a child with Fanconi anemia. Both conserved end residues are part of each CDR3. Each record gives: clone size, J gene, V gene, D gene, CDR3 DNA, CDR3 protein. D genes are given only for firm matches. A row's size may be missing; if present it is once, few, many or a size class.

>many|TRBJ2-7|TRBV10-3|-
TGTGCCATCAGTGAGTCTGGAACCCTGAGCTCCTACGAGCAGTACTTC
CAISESGTLSSYEQYF
>few|TRBJ1-1|TRBV5-1|-
TGCGCCAGCAGCTTTTCCGCCCGGGAGGACACTGAAGCTTTCTTT
CASSFSAREDTEAFF
>many|TRBJ2-2|TRBV6-5|-
TGTGCCAGCATGGGGTTGACCGGGGAGCTGTTTTTT
CASMGLTGELFF
>few|TRBJ1-1|TRBV3-1|-
TGTGCCAGCAGCCAAGATCCTAACGCCCGATGGACTGAAGCTTTCTTT
CASSQDPNARWTEAFF
>few|TRBJ1-1|TRBV4-3|-
TGCGCCAGCAGCCACGTAGGAATAGAGCAACGAGCTTTCTTT
CASSHVGIEQRAFF
>-|TRBJ2-1|TRBV3-1|TRBD2
TGTGCCAGCAGCTCGACTAGCGGGGCGTTCTCCTACAATGAGCAGTTCTTC
CASSSTSGAFSYNEQFF
>few|TRBJ2-1|TRBV12-3/TRBV12-4|TRBD1
TGTGCCAGCAGTAGACAGGGGGCTTCCTACAATGAGCAGTTCTTC
CASSRQGASYNEQFF
>-|TRBJ2-5|TRBV28|-
TGTGCCAGCAGCCCGGGGTCCGGGCTGGACGAGACCCAGTACTTC
CASSPGSGLDETQYF
>many|TRBJ2-2|TRBV20-1|-
TGCAGTGCTAGATCCGGCCCTCCGGGCGGGGAGCTGTTTTTT
CSARSGPPGGELFF
>-|TRBJ1-4|TRBV28|-
TGTGCCTGCCGGGAAAGGGAAAAACTGTTTTTT
CACREREKLFF
>-|TRBJ2-5|TRBV25-1|TRBD1
TGTGCCAGCTCCCACCGGGACAGGGGGCGGGAGACCCAGTACTTC
CASSHRDRGRETQYF
>few|TRBJ2-1|TRBV4-1|TRBD2
TGCGCCAGCAGCCTCGCTAGCGGGGGATCCTTTGGGTACAATGAGCAGTTCTTC
CASSLASGGSFGYNEQFF
>many|TRBJ2-7|TRBV7-8|-
TGTGCCAGCAGCCCCCGACAGGCTACTGTTTACGAGCAGTACTTC
CASSPRQATVYEQYF
>few|TRBJ2-7|TRBV20-1|-
TGCAGTGCTAGAGATCCCCTCCCCAGCGAGCAGTACTTC
CSARDPLPSEQYF
>few|TRBJ1-1|TRBV3-1|TRBD1
TGTGCCAGCAGCCTCGGCTGGACAGGGAGCACTGAAGCTTTCTTT
CASSLGWTGSTEAFF
>few|TRBJ2-3|TRBV11-2|TRBD2
TGTGCCAGCAGCTTTGGACTAGCCCGCACAGATACGCAGTATTTT
CASSFGLARTDTQYF
>few|TRBJ2-5|TRBV20-1|TRBD2
TGCAGTGGGAATAGCGGGGGGGGCCAAGAGACCCAGTACTTC
CSGNSGGGQETQYF
>-|TRBJ2-1|TRBV20-1|TRBD2
TGCAGTGCTATTTCGGGGGGGGCTCTGATAATCAATGAGCAGTTCTTC
CSAISGGALIINEQFF
>-|TRBJ2-6|TRBV11-1|-
TGTGCCAGCAGCCCAGTTCGCACCCGTGGGGTCTCTGGGGCCAACGTCCTGACTTTC
CASSPVRTRGVSGANVLTF
>many|TRBJ2-1|TRBV20-1|TRBD2
TGCAGTGCTAGAGATCCGACGGGGGGGATCAATGAGCAGTTCTTC
CSARDPTGGINEQFF